This paragraph reports one T cell receptor beta chain. The CDR3 consists of 13 residues. The germline gives CDR1 WNHNN, CDR2 SYGVQD (reference sequence). Trimming shortened V by 1 base and J by 2 bases, and 2 bases separated the two germline ends. The source of the sample is a study of T cells in Graves' hyperthyroidism and ophthalmopathy. It was uncontrolled infection, other autoimmune disease, pregnancy or lactation that excluded patients. Isolation of PBMCs was performed on 10 ml fresh peripheral blood. TCR beta CDR3 regions were amplified from RNA. TCR CDR3 underwent first-round RT-PCR with the HTBI primer set. TCRdb independently ran MiXCR on the multiplex PCR reads; one entry per CDR3 protein. The sample consists of 600,000 to 700,000 distinct CDR3 sequences, around 15% of them appearing once.

The sequence was obtained from a woman between 40 and 55 years old with Graves' ophthalmopathy. J is TRBJ2-2 and V is TRBV10-1; D is unresolved. The sample consisted of blood. CDR3 loop: CASSEYNTGELFF. DNA for the CDR3: TGCGCCAGCAGTGAGTACAACACCGGGGAGCTGTTTTTT.